This TCR beta chain was obtained from a study of regulatory T cells in long-lasting Graves disease. Across the whole study: New Graves' disease cases had less than 3 months of antithyroid drugs. General study results and limits: Persistent cases of Graves' showed reduced TCR diversity relative to newly diagnosed patients. Among samples with persistent disease, TRBV28, TRBJ1-2 and TRBJ2-5 were favored.

Described time point: newly diagnosed GD, antithyroid drugs for less than 3 months. Extracted RNA from PBMCs served as the source of the TCR library. In each case, Graves' disease was diagnosed per American Thyroid Association guidelines. Combining iRepertoire HTBI primers with Arm-PCR of CDR3 regions, the authors built TCR beta libraries. TCRdb reprocessed the multiplex PCR reads with MiXCR, giving one entry per CDR3 protein. There are approximately 540,000 distinct CDR3 sequences in the sample; 12% occur only once, and approximately 9.6% lies in the top ten. Germline values: CDR1 SGHTA, CDR2 FQGNSA. The CDR3 loop spans 15 amino acids. The trim removed 5 bases at V and 7 bases at J, leaving 11 bases unmatched. This clonotype was observed a handful of times. Its antigen is not known. The sample was also reused in another study, on T cells in Graves' hyperthyroidism and ophthalmopathy.

The clonotype originates from a woman aged 25 to 39 with Graves disease. This specimen was peripheral blood mononuclear cells (PBMCs), taken at new diagnosis, from a patient treated with antithyroid drugs. The rearrangement uses TRBV7-2 and TRBJ1-1; TRBD1 matches at 9 bases. CDR3 amino acids: CASSRSTGGTFEAFF. The CDR3 DNA follows: TGTGCCAGCAGCCGTTCGACAGGGGGGACCTTTGAAGCTTTCTTT.